The 9 T cell receptor beta chains presented below share a single source sample, sequenced in a study of blood T cells in healthy people across ages. Next came a second PCR, run for about 7 to 11 cycles, which used a sample-barcoded 5' primer along with a J-beta primer mix. Via MiXCR, TCRdb re-called the 5' RACE reads, giving one row per CDR3 protein. The sample records about 700,000 distinct CDR3 sequences, approximately 31% being singletons. The sequenced sample consisted of blood. The source is a woman aged 80 or over in good health.

In its sample, this clonotype was seen many times. The chain uses TRBV28 and TRBJ2-7; 11 bases map to TRBD1. Trimming took 6 bases from V and 4 from J; bases not matched to a gene: 8. CDR3 length: 15 residues. Germline values: CDR1 MDHEN, CDR2 SYDVKM. CDR3 bases: TGTGCCAGCAGCCTCGGACAGGGGGCAAGATACGAGCAGTACTTC. Protein sequence: CASSLGQGARYEQYF.

This clonotype was observed at least ten times. The rearrangement uses TRBV5-1 and TRBJ2-1, with 11 positions matching TRBD2. With V trimmed by 0 bases and J by 0 bases, 8 bases remained unmatched. This CDR3 has 19 amino acids. Looked up from germline, CDR1 is SGHRS and CDR2 is YFSETQ. In DNA, the CDR3 is TGCGCCAGCAGCTTGGCGGGTAGCGGGGGGGCCAGCTCCTACAATGAGCAGTTCTTC. This gives the protein CASSLAGSGGASSYNEQFF.

The sample holds a few counts of this clonotype. This sequence may be a read error, since a much larger clone differs from it by one base. V gene TRBV4-2 combines with J gene TRBJ2-7; 10 bases are shared with TRBD2. The CDR3 spans 16 residues. The V gene's germline CDR1 is LGHNA and CDR2 YNFKEQ. CDR3 DNA: TGTGCCAGCAGCCAAGAGGGGCTAGCGGGGGCCTACGAGCGGTACTTC. Protein sequence: CASSQEGLAGAYERYF.

The rearrangement links TRBV3-1 to TRBJ1-6, with D unclear. The V gene's germline CDR1 is LGHDT and CDR2 YNNKEL (reference sequence). V was cut by 6 bases and J by 7 bases, with 16 bases left in between. The CDR3 runs 15 residues. CDR3 loop: CASSRILRGNSPLHF. CDR3 DNA: TGTGCCAGCAGTCGCATCCTTCGGGGAAATTCACCCCTCCACTTT. The complete variable domain, with remaining parts taken from reference TRBV3-1 and TRBJ1-6, reads DTAVSQTPKYLVTQMGNDKSIKCEQNLGHDTMYWYKQDSKKFLKIMFSYNNKELIINETVPNRFSPKSPDKAHLNLHINSLELGDSAVYFCASSRILRGNSPLHFGNGTRLTVT.

The chain recombines TRBV5-5 with TRBJ2-1; TRBD2 matches at 9 bases. This CDR3 comprises 16 residues. Trimming removed 3 bases from V and 4 bases from J; junction bases left unmatched: 8. Germline assignment: CDR1 SGHKS and CDR2 YYEKEE (reference sequence). This CDR3 is CASSSLGAGGYNEQFF. CDR3 sequence (DNA): TGTGCCAGCAGCTCCCTAGGGGCGGGGGGGTACAATGAGCAGTTCTTC.

This clonotype was recorded at least ten times. The chain uses TRBV20-1 and TRBJ1-4; tentatively, D is TRBD1 (5 bases). CDR1 DFQATT and CDR2 SNEGSKA come from the germline V gene (reference sequence). V was cut by 0 bases and J by 5 bases, with 10 bases left in between. The CDR3 sequence is 14 residues long. CDR3 sequence: CSARDPRGNEKLFF. DNA for the CDR3: TGCAGTGCTAGAGATCCCCGGGGGAATGAAAAACTGTTTTTT.

This clonotype was found many times. The chain has TRBV7-9 and TRBJ2-3; 14 bases match TRBD2. V gave up 5 bases and J gave up 1 base; unmatched junction bases: 5. The CDR3 is 17 residues long. Looked up from germline, CDR1 is SEHNR and CDR2 is FQNEAQ (reference sequence). In DNA form, the CDR3 reads TGTGCCAGCAGCGGGGGACTAGCGGGGGTTCGCACAGATACGCAGTATTTT. Amino acid sequence: CASSGGLAGVRTDTQYF.

This clonotype was counted once. Just one base apart from a much larger clone, this may be a read error. J is TRBJ2-5 and V is TRBV27; tentatively, D is TRBD2 (6 bases). The germline V gene has CDR1 MNHEY and CDR2 SMNVEV (reference sequence). The length of the CDR3 is 13 residues. Trimming took 2 bases from V and 7 from J, leaving 11 bases between them. DNA for the CDR3: TGTGCCAGCAGTTTAGCGGGGCTAGGGACCCAGTACTTC. Protein: CASSLAGLGTQYF.

The chain combines TRBV5-8 with TRBJ1-6; D not resolved. This CDR3 has 15 amino acids. Germline CDR1 is SGHTS and CDR2 is YDEGEE. With 0 bases removed from V and 5 bases from J, the gap between germline ends came to 9 bases. The CDR3 spells CASSLGDIDNSPLHF. The DNA of the CDR3 is TGTGCCAGCAGCTTGGGCGACATAGATAATTCACCCCTCCACTTT.